The 23 T cell receptor beta chains presented below share a single source sample, sequenced in a study of T cell responses to AZD1222 COVID-19 vaccine. Clones were read by immunoSEQ multiplex PCR, and TCRdb kept only the in-frame ones, dropping some. The table shows 150,000 to 200,000 clones, with 92% occurring only once. This specimen consisted of peripheral blood, obtained 28 days after the second AZD1222 dose. These receptors were collected from an adult who received the AZD1222 COVID-19 vaccine.

The chain links TRBV24-1 to TRBJ1-5; 8 bases align to TRBD1. Germline-derived CDR1 and CDR2 are KGHDR and SFDVKD. With V trimmed by 7 bases and J by 3 bases, 4 bases remained unmatched. There are 14 residues in the CDR3. CDR3 coding DNA: TGTGCCACCAGCCGACAGGGGTTCAATCAGCCCCAGCATTTT. Amino acids: CATSRQGFNQPQHF.

The chain recombines TRBV28 with TRBJ1-1; 7 nucleotides line up with TRBD1. Germline loops: CDR1 MDHEN, CDR2 SYDVKM. V lost 7 bases and J lost 1; bases outside the gene matches: 9. CDR3 length: 15 amino acids. The CDR3 reads CASIAPGQPNTEAFF. CDR3 DNA sequence: TGTGCCAGCATTGCCCCGGGACAGCCGAACACTGAAGCTTTCTTT. Full variable domain (remainder filled in from reference TRBV28 and TRBJ1-1): DVKVTQSSRYLVKRTGEKVFLECVQDMDHENMFWYRQDPGLGLRLIYFSYDVKMKEKGDIPEGYSVSREKKERFSLILESASTNQTSMYLCASIAPGQPNTEAFFGQGTRLTVV.

The CDR3 bases are TGTGCCAGCAGTTCATGGACAGGGGGTGAAGGCACTGAAGCTTTCTTT. Encoded protein: CASSSWTGGEGTEAFF. This rearrangement joins TRBV27 to TRBJ1-1; 10 bases line up with TRBD1. Germline CDR1 and CDR2: MNHEY and SMNVEV (reference sequence). The J segment lost 4 bases and the V segment lost 4 bases, leaving 9 bases of the junction unmatched. The CDR3 consists of 16 residues.

The J gene is TRBJ2-7, the V gene TRBV11-2; maybe TRBD2 (5 bases). Looked up from germline, CDR1 is SGHAT and CDR2 is FQNNGV. Trimming removed 2 bases at V and 0 bases at J, with 11 bases between. The CDR3 has 15 residues. The CDR3 is CASSLRVGVSYEQYF. CDR3 DNA: TGTGCCAGCAGCTTACGAGTCGGGGTCTCCTACGAGCAGTACTTC.

The genes are TRBV3-1 (or the pseudogene TRBV3-2) and TRBJ1-2; the D is unclear. The CDR3 covers 13 residues. CDR1 and CDR2 (germline): LGHDT, YNNKEL (reference sequence). V shed 2 bases and J shed 2 bases, with 6 bases lying between them. As DNA, the CDR3 is TGTGCCAGCAGCCAAAGATCAAACTATGGCTACACCTTC. This translates into CASSQRSNYGYTF.

The chain carries TRBV4-1 and TRBJ1-1, with D maybe TRBD1 (6 bases). The germline V gene encodes CDR1 MGHRA and CDR2 YSYEKL. V dropped 1 base and J dropped 5 bases, with 20 bases sitting between them. This CDR3 spans 17 amino acids. CDR3 region: CASSQALTGQWGTEAFF. As DNA, the CDR3 is TGCGCCAGCAGCCAAGCCCTGACAGGACAATGGGGGACTGAAGCTTTCTTT.

The CDR3 is CAWGTPGYTF. DNA for the CDR3: TGTGCCTGGGGGACACCGGGCTACACCTTC. The chain recombines TRBV30 with TRBJ1-2, with D maybe TRBD1 (6 bases). Germline CDR1 GTSNPN, CDR2 SVGIG (reference sequence). The CDR3 totals 10 residues. Between the trimmed V and J ends, which lost 5 bases and 8 bases, there was a span of 9 bases.

V is TRBV19 and J is TRBJ2-2; D possibly corresponds to TRBD2 (5 bases). With 5 bases removed from V and 3 bases from J, the gap between germline ends came to 10 bases. The CDR3 is made up of 14 amino acids. Germline-derived CDR1 and CDR2 are LNHDA and SQIVND (reference sequence). CDR3 protein: CASSSDSYTGELFF. The CDR3 nucleotides are TGTGCCAGTAGTTCGGACTCATACACCGGGGAGCTGTTTTTT.

The rearrangement joins TRBV27 to TRBJ2-2; D perhaps matches TRBD1 (5 bases). Trimming pared 3 bases from V and 7 bases from J, leaving 15 bases between. Germline V gene lookup returns CDR1 MNHEY and CDR2 SMNVEV (reference sequence). This CDR3 spans 15 amino acids. The CDR3 sequence: CASSFRRAGDGELFF. DNA for the CDR3: TGTGCCAGCAGTTTTCGCAGGGCCGGTGACGGGGAGCTGTTTTTT.

The chain is built from TRBV3-1 (or the pseudogene TRBV3-2) and TRBJ2-2, with 9 bases that match TRBD2. With V trimmed by 1 base and J by 8 bases, 8 bases remained unmatched. This CDR3 region has 16 residues. Per the germline V gene, CDR1 is LGHDT and CDR2 is YNNKEL (reference sequence). This chain's CDR3 is CASSQVRAGGPGELFF. The CDR3 DNA reads TGTGCCAGCAGCCAAGTCCGAGCGGGGGGACCGGGGGAGCTGTTTTTT.

The genes are TRBV7-9 and TRBJ2-1, with a possible D match to TRBD2 (5 bases). This CDR3 contains 14 residues. In germline, CDR1 is SEHNR, CDR2 FQNEAQ (reference sequence). Trimming removed 4 bases from V and 6 bases from J, with 13 bases in between. CDR3 in amino acids: CASSSSGSGNEQFF. DNA for the CDR3: TGTGCCAGCAGCTCCAGTGGGAGTGGCAATGAGCAGTTCTTC.

This sequence joins TRBV4-3 and TRBJ1-4; 9 nucleotides agree with TRBD1. Per germline, CDR1 LGHNA and CDR2 YSLEER. The CDR3 consists of 16 residues. Unmatched junction bases numbered 5, after V lost 3 bases and J lost 3 bases. CDR3 coding DNA: TGCGCCAGCAGCCAGGGGACAGGGAGGGCTAATGAAAAACTGTTTTTT. It yields the protein CASSQGTGRANEKLFF.

This clone was recorded only once. The rearrangement uses TRBV2 and TRBJ1-2, with TRBD1 matching over 7 bases. Germline V gene sequence: CDR1 SNHLY, CDR2 FYNNEI. V shed 6 bases and J 8 bases; nucleotides not matched to a gene: 12. The CDR3 has 14 amino acids. CDR3 DNA sequence: TGTGCCAGCAGCCGCGGACGGACAGGTGGAGGCTACACCTTC. This gives the protein CASSRGRTGGGYTF.

The chain recombines TRBV6-5 with TRBJ2-5, with D hard to call. CDR1 and CDR2 (germline): MNHEY, SVGAGI. V lost 6 bases and J lost 5, with 4 bases in between. The CDR3 length is 10 residues. DNA for the CDR3: TGTGCCAGCAGCCAGGAGACCCAGTACTTC. Translated: CASSQETQYF.

This chain links TRBV30 with TRBJ2-1; 13 bases are a match to TRBD2. The CDR3 is 15 residues long. CDR1 and CDR2 from the germline V gene are GTSNPN and SVGIG (reference sequence). The ends lost 0 bases at V and 10 bases at J; junction bases unmatched: 6. For the CDR3, the DNA is TGTGCCTGGAGTGTGGGAGGGACTAGCGGGGCAGAGCAGTTCTTC. This sequence encodes CAWSVGGTSGAEQFF.

V usage is TRBV5-6 and J usage is TRBJ1-4; D is perhaps TRBD1 (5 bases). V lost 1 base, J lost 4 bases, and 14 bases lay in between. CDR1 and CDR2 (germline): SGHDT, YYEEEE. The CDR3 has 16 residues. CDR3 nucleotide sequence: TGTGCCAGCAGCTTGCGGCTGAGCAGGGTTAATGAAAAACTGTTTTTT. Protein: CASSLRLSRVNEKLFF.

CDR3 protein: CASSRDTMNTEAFF. CDR3 DNA: TGTGCCAGCAGTCGGGACACCATGAACACTGAAGCTTTCTTT. The gene calls are TRBV28 and TRBJ1-1; weak D call: TRBD1 (6 bases). This CDR3 is 14 amino acids long. V gave up 5 bases and J gave up 0 bases, with 10 bases separating them. Germline CDR1 is MDHEN and CDR2 is SYDVKM.

A remark on this clone: An end of the junction differs from the germline gene, which may be a read error. The chain combines TRBV7-7 with TRBJ1-2; D remains ambiguous. Germline CDR1 is SSHAT and CDR2 is FNYEAQ (reference sequence). The CDR3 length is 15 residues. The DNA for the CDR3 is TGTGCTAGCAGCTACCCTCGAGCATTCGGGCATGGCTACACCTTC. Its translation: CASSYPRAFGHGYTF.

The chain couples TRBV6-1 to TRBJ1-1; D is possibly TRBD1 (5 bases). V gave up 3 bases and J gave up 1 base, with 9 bases separating them. This CDR3 has 14 residues. Germline V gene sequence: CDR1 MNHNS, CDR2 SASEGT. CDR3 protein: CASSELTENTEAFF. The CDR3 region has the DNA TGTGCCAGCAGTGAGCTGACAGAGAACACTGAAGCTTTCTTT.

CDR3 amino acids: CASSLVGGPMNTEAFF. CDR3 sequence (DNA): TGTGCCAGCAGCTTAGTGGGGGGACCCATGAACACTGAAGCTTTCTTT. This chain uses TRBV7-2 with TRBJ1-1, with D possibly being TRBD1 (5 bases). Between the trimmed V and J ends, which lost 1 base and 0 bases, there was a span of 12 bases. Germline CDR1 SGHTA, CDR2 FQGNSA. The CDR3 extends over 16 amino acids.

This chain joins TRBV7-3 and TRBJ2-2; D unresolved. Germline lookup yields CDR1 SGHTA and CDR2 FQGTGA. The CDR3 runs to 14 residues. V dropped 1 base and J dropped 4 bases, with 7 bases sitting between them. CDR3 in amino acids: CASSLILGTGELFF. CDR3 nucleotide sequence: TGTGCCAGCAGCTTAATTCTGGGCACCGGGGAGCTGTTTTTT.

The rearrangement joins TRBV6-5 to TRBJ1-1, with 7 bases aligning to TRBD1. Per germline, CDR1 MNHEY and CDR2 SVGAGI. J gave up 4 bases and V 7 bases, and 6 bases lay outside the gene matches. The CDR3 runs to 13 residues. The CDR3 sequence is CASILQGGTEAFF. The CDR3 DNA sequence: TGTGCCAGCATCCTTCAGGGGGGCACTGAAGCTTTCTTT.

This chain links TRBV4-1 with TRBJ2-1; a possible D gene is TRBD2 (5 bases). The CDR3 spans 12 residues. The germline V gene encodes CDR1 MGHRA and CDR2 YSYEKL. The germline V and J ends were trimmed by 3 bases and 12 bases, with 12 bases remaining between them. The DNA for the CDR3 is TGCGCCAGCAGCCACCTCCTTGGACTGCAGTTCTTC. This sequence encodes CASSHLLGLQFF.